The clone carrying this TCR beta chain was observed many times. Other DNA sequences in the sample encode the same CDR3. This sample stems from a study of radiation and T cells in renal cell carcinoma. Only in-frame clones appear in the TCRdb table, and some are missing; sequencing was by immunoSEQ multiplex PCR. The table lists about 150,000 clones, roughly 87% of them singletons. The time point is: blood 2 weeks post-SBRT. This sample's treatment: 15 Gy SBRT to primary tumor, nephrectomy 4 weeks later. The CDR3 consists of 13 residues. Germline values: CDR1 LGHNA, CDR2 YSLEER. With 1 base removed from V and 1 base from J, the gap between germline ends came to 4 bases.

The TCR sequence derives from a woman in her 50s with renal cell carcinoma. The source material was blood, sampled from a patient whose treatment included radiotherapy and nephrectomy. This chain links TRBV4-3 with TRBJ1-1; no clear D. The CDR3 DNA is TGCGCCAGCAGCCAAGCGGGGAACACTGAAGCTTTCTTT. It yields the protein CASSQAGNTEAFF.